One and the same sample provided the 20 T cell receptor beta chains below, sequenced in a study of blood T cells in healthy people across ages. Then a second PCR, running about 6 to 12 cycles, was carried out with a sample-barcoded 5' primer and a J-beta primer mix. TCRdb independently ran MiXCR on the 5' RACE reads; one entry per CDR3 protein. This table has hundreds of thousands of distinct CDR3 sequences, roughly 48% appearing once. Sample: blood. These receptors came from an elderly man in good health.

The CDR3 here is CASSSNRGFETQYF. CDR3 in DNA: TGTGCCAGCAGCTCTAACAGGGGTTTCGAGACCCAGTACTTC. The chain employs TRBV6-2 or TRBV6-3 and TRBJ2-5, with TRBD1 matching over 7 bases. In germline, CDR1 is MNHEY, CDR2 SVGEGT. The CDR3 has 14 residues. The trim removed 6 bases at V and 5 bases at J, leaving 9 bases unmatched.

This chain links TRBV19 with TRBJ2-1; the D is unclear. The CDR3 extends over 14 amino acids. Trimming cost V 0 bases and J 3 bases, with 6 bases left between them. CDR1 and CDR2 from the germline V gene are LNHDA and SQIVND (reference sequence). Written as DNA, the CDR3 is TGTGCCAGTAGTATAGATCGGAACTACAATGAGCAGTTCTTC. This codes for CASSIDRNYNEQFF.

This clonotype has a handful of counts. The chain carries TRBV9 and TRBJ2-1; 7 nucleotides agree with TRBD1. Germline V lookup: CDR1 SGDLS, CDR2 YYNGEE. Trimming cost V 0 bases and J 5 bases; bases outside gene matches: 2. The CDR3 has 14 amino acids. In nucleotides, the CDR3 is TGTGCCAGCAGCGTAGCGGGACAGCACAATGAGCAGTTCTTC. Translated: CASSVAGQHNEQFF.

This clonotype was seen a few times. In DNA form, the CDR3 reads TGTGCCAGCAGCTTAGATACGGGACAGGCGGAAAATGAGCAGTTCTTC. Its protein product is CASSLDTGQAENEQFF. The V call is TRBV7-2, the J call TRBJ2-1, with 8 bases lining up with TRBD1. There are 16 residues in the CDR3. The ends lost 1 base at V and 7 bases at J; junction bases unmatched: 9. Germline lookup yields CDR1 SGHTA and CDR2 FQGNSA.

This clonotype was detected a few times. The chain recombines TRBV12-3 or TRBV12-4 with TRBJ2-1; perhaps D is TRBD1 or TRBD2 (5 bases each). This CDR3 has 14 residues. V was clipped by 5 bases and J by 8 bases, with 16 bases between them. CDR3 sequence: CASSQTRGGYEQFF. CDR3 nucleotide sequence: TGTGCCAGCAGTCAAACTAGGGGTGGGTATGAGCAGTTCTTC.

This clonotype was seen a handful of times. The chain uses TRBV7-2 and TRBJ2-7; 8 positions agree with TRBD2. Germline V gives CDR1 SGHTA, CDR2 FQGNSA. The V gene end was trimmed by 5 bases and the J gene end by 4 bases; junction bases not matched to a gene: 7. The CDR3 runs to 14 residues. The CDR3 sequence is CASSLNRGGYEQYF. Here the CDR3 DNA reads TGTGCCAGCAGCCTTAATCGGGGGGGTTACGAGCAGTACTTC.

This clonotype was recorded a few times. The chain employs TRBV12-3 or TRBV12-4 and TRBJ1-2; D might be TRBD1 (6 bases). V was trimmed by 5 bases and J by 3 bases, leaving 13 bases between them. The length of the CDR3 is 14 residues. The CDR3 DNA is TGTGCCAGCAGTCCCCAGACAGGCTACTATGGCTACACCTTC. Residues: CASSPQTGYYGYTF.

A note on this clonotype: A much larger clone sits a single nucleotide away, making a read error possible. The rearrangement joins TRBV24-1 to TRBJ2-1; D is tentatively TRBD1 or TRBD2 (5 bases each). Germline CDR1 is KGHDR and CDR2 is SFDVKD. CDR3 length: 14 amino acids. The CDR3 loop reads CATKGAGSHNEQFF. CDR3 DNA: TGTGCCACCAAAGGGGCGGGCTCCCACAATGAGCAGTTCTTC.

The chain couples TRBV7-2 to TRBJ2-1; D perhaps matches TRBD1 (5 bases). Germline V gene sequence: CDR1 SGHTA, CDR2 FQGNSA. Trimming left V 1 base short and J 8 bases short, with 12 bases between. The length of the CDR3 is 14 residues. This chain's CDR3 is CASSLVGRVHEQFF. The CDR3, as DNA: TGTGCCAGCAGCTTAGTTGGCAGGGTCCATGAGCAGTTCTTC.

This chain links TRBV7-2 with TRBJ2-7; D may be TRBD2 (5 bases). V lost 3 bases to trimming and J lost 2 bases, with 11 bases between them. Germline CDR1 reads SGHTA; CDR2 reads FQGNSA. This CDR3 region has 14 residues. The CDR3 is CASSLAGIAYEQYF. In nucleotides, the CDR3 is TGTGCCAGCAGCTTGGCCGGGATTGCCTACGAGCAGTACTTC.

Regarding this clonotype: A much bigger clone sits one base away, suggesting this may be a read error. This chain joins TRBV29-1 and TRBJ2-5, with 9 nucleotides matching TRBD1. V lost 4 bases and J lost 11; bases outside the gene matches: 17. CDR3 length equals 15 residues. Germline assignment: CDR1 SQVTM and CDR2 ANQGSEA. In DNA, the CDR3 is TGCAGCGTTGGTCGTACAGGGGGCGCCGGATATGAGCAGTACTTC. Translating gives CSVGRTGGAGYEQYF.

This clonotype appeared once. The chain links TRBV5-1 to TRBJ2-7; TRBD1 agrees at 9 bases. Trimming at V came to 0 bases and at J to 12 bases, leaving 7 bases not matched to a gene. CDR1 and CDR2 from the germline V gene are SGHRS and YFSETQ. This CDR3 has 13 amino acids. The chain's CDR3 is CASSLAGQGPWYF. CDR3 nucleotide sequence: TGCGCCAGCAGCTTGGCGGGACAGGGACCGTGGTACTTC.

J is TRBJ2-5 and V is TRBV7-2; maybe TRBD2 (7 bases). The DNA end favors TRBJ2-7, so the J call may be wrong. Looked up from germline, CDR1 is SGHTA and CDR2 is FQGNSA. The CDR3 is made up of 14 amino acids. The CDR3 here is CASSFQTGRDEQYF. The CDR3 DNA is TGTGCCAGCAGCTTCCAAACAGGGAGGGACGAGCAGTACTTC.

The chain couples TRBV7-3 to TRBJ2-5, with 14 nucleotides matching TRBD2. This CDR3 has 15 amino acids. V was clipped by 5 bases and J by 2 bases; unmatched bases: 1. Germline V gene sequence: CDR1 SGHTA, CDR2 FQGTGA. The DNA for the CDR3 is TGTGCCAGCAGCGGGACTAGCGGGAGACAAGAGACCCAGTACTTC. Its translation is CASSGTSGRQETQYF.

The gene calls are TRBV6-2 or TRBV6-3 and TRBJ2-7; TRBD2 agrees at 13 bases. This CDR3 spans 20 amino acids. The V and J ends lost 4 bases and 6 bases, in that order; junction bases with no gene match: 21. Per germline, CDR1 MNHEY and CDR2 SVGEGT. As DNA, the CDR3 is TGTGCCAGCAGTTCGGATCCTTGGACTAGCGGGAGAAGGGTGACCTGCGAGCAGTACTTC. This translates into CASSSDPWTSGRRVTCEQYF.

V gene TRBV5-1 combines with J gene TRBJ2-5; tentatively, D is TRBD1 or TRBD2 (5 bases each). Germline CDR1 and CDR2: SGHRS and YFSETQ. Trimming left V 4 bases short and J 2 bases short, with 12 bases between. CDR3 length: 14 residues. The chain's CDR3 is CASSPGARQETQYF. The DNA of the CDR3 is TGCGCCAGCAGCCCCGGGGCCCGGCAAGAGACCCAGTACTTC.

This clonotype was counted at least ten times. This rearrangement joins TRBV6-6 to TRBJ1-6; D is uncertain. Trimming shortened V by 2 bases and J by 5 bases, and 13 bases separated the two germline ends. The V gene's germline CDR1 is MNHNY and CDR2 SVGAGI (reference sequence). CDR3 length: 16 residues. CDR3 nucleotide sequence: TGTGCCAGCAGTTACAATCGCGGCCACAATAATTCACCCCTCCACTTT. Amino acids: CASSYNRGHNNSPLHF.

With respect to this clonotype: One base away lies a much larger clone, so this may be a sequencing read error. This chain uses TRBV7-9 with TRBJ2-7, with TRBD2 as a possible D gene (5 bases). This CDR3 comprises 15 residues. Germline CDR1 and CDR2: SEHNR and FQNEAQ (reference sequence). The CDR3 DNA sequence: TGTGCCAGCAGCTTAGCGGGAGTTCTGGGAGAGACCCAGCACTTC. This sequence encodes CASSLAGVLGETQHF.

This chain joins TRBV27 and TRBJ2-1; maybe TRBD2 (5 bases). The CDR3 loop spans 14 amino acids. Trimming took 5 bases from V and 9 from J, leaving 17 bases between them. Germline CDR1 MNHEY, CDR2 SMNVEV (reference sequence). The CDR3 DNA follows: TGTGCCAGCAGTGAGGGTGCGAGGAGCGGTGAGCAGTTCTTC. Translating it yields CASSEGARSGEQFF.

The table lists this clonotype with a few counts. This rearrangement joins TRBV6-5 to TRBJ2-3, with D perhaps matching TRBD1 or TRBD2 (6 bases each). There are 18 residues in the CDR3. Germline V gene data show CDR1 as MNHEY and CDR2 as SVGAGI. V gave up 4 bases and J gave up 2 bases, with 22 bases separating them. CDR3 DNA: TGTGCCAGCAGTTCCCGGAGTAAAGGGGGGCCAAACACAGATACGCAGTATTTT. As protein: CASSSRSKGGPNTDTQYF.